The source of this TCR beta chain is a study of Ad26.COV2.S vaccination and SARS-CoV-2 variants. The CDR3 runs 15 residues. Germline V gene sequence: CDR1 SGHNT, CDR2 YYREEE (reference sequence). The V and J ends lost 0 bases and 2 bases, in that order; junction bases with no gene match: 3. Specified treatment: about 20 received Ad26.COV2.S at low or high dose, single or two shots; 5 received placebo; per-sample allocation not given. The samples date from day 63 after the first vaccine or placebo injection. Profiling relied on immunoSEQ multiplex PCR, and the TCRdb table lists in-frame clones only, not all of them. The sample shows about 450,000 clones, roughly 89% of them seen only once.

This clonotype originated in a person aged 18-60 years who received the Ad26.COV2.S COVID-19 vaccine or a placebo. The chain joins TRBV5-4 to TRBJ2-7; 9 bases align to TRBD2. The specimen was peripheral blood, collected in a trial of Ad26.COV2.S vaccine versus placebo. The CDR3 reads CASSLEGGGAYEQYF. The CDR3 bases are TGTGCCAGCAGCTTGGAGGGCGGGGGGGCCTACGAGCAGTACTTC.